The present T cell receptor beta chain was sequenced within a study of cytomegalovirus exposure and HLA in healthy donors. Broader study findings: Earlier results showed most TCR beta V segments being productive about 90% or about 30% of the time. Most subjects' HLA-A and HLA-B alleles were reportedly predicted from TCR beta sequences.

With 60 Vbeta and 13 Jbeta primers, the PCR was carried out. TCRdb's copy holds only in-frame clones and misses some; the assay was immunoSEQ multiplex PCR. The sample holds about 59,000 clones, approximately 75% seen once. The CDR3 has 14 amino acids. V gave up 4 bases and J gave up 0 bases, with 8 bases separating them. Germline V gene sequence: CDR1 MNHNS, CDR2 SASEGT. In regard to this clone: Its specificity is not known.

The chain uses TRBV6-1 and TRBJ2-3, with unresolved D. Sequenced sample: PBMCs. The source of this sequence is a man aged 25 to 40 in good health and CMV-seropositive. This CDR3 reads CASSVVRSTDTQYF. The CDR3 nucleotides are TGTGCCAGCAGTGTGGTCAGAAGCACAGATACGCAGTATTTT.